The 10 T cell receptor beta chains in this list originate from one sample, sequenced in a study of T cell changes during pregnancy in multiple sclerosis. The protocol was immunoSEQ multiplex PCR, while the TCRdb copy is restricted to in-frame clones and leaves out a portion. Of 50,000 to 60,000 clones in the sample, over 80% were seen once. The source was CD4+ T cells from peripheral blood mononuclear cells, collected after pregnancy. All receptors come from a female donor in good health, enrolled as a control in a pregnancy study.

The V call is TRBV27, the J call TRBJ1-1; D is unclear. This CDR3 is 15 amino acids long. CDR1 is MNHEY, CDR2 SMNVEV, per germline (reference sequence). Between the trimmed V and J ends, which lost 3 bases and 6 bases, there was a span of 17 bases. The CDR3 loop is CASSFRGSRTSEAFF. For the CDR3, the DNA is TGTGCCAGCAGTTTCCGCGGAAGTCGAACTTCTGAAGCTTTCTTT.

The rearrangement uses TRBV27 and TRBJ1-6, with D unresolved. Trimming shortened V by 2 bases and J by 8 bases, and 10 bases separated the two germline ends. CDR1 MNHEY and CDR2 SMNVEV come from the germline V gene (reference sequence). The CDR3 contains 14 residues. The CDR3 DNA reads TGTGCCAGCAGTTTACGGGGATTCGATTCACCCCTCCACTTT. Translating it yields CASSLRGFDSPLHF.

The chain employs TRBV7-6 and TRBJ1-5, with a weak D call TRBD1 (6 bases). Germline V CDR1 and CDR2: SGHVS, FNYEAQ. Trimming stripped 1 base from V and 5 bases from J, with 21 bases between. The CDR3 covers 18 residues. CDR3 loop: CASSLVGKRGNGDQPQHF. The CDR3 DNA is TGTGCCAGCAGCTTAGTGGGGAAAAGGGGGAATGGTGATCAGCCCCAGCATTTT.

The chain is built from TRBV15 and TRBJ2-7; TRBD2 aligns across 7 bases. The V segment lost 3 bases and the J segment 6 bases; nucleotides outside the gene matches: 8. The germline gives CDR1 LNHNV, CDR2 YYDKDF (reference sequence). The CDR3 is made up of 14 amino acids. CDR3: CATSSMGGVPEQYF. The CDR3 nucleotides read TGTGCCACCAGCAGCATGGGGGGGGTCCCCGAGCAGTACTTC.

This chain uses TRBV10-2 with TRBJ2-6; tentative D call: TRBD1 (5 bases). Germline loops: CDR1 WSHSY, CDR2 SAAADI. This CDR3 contains 14 residues. Deletions cut 9 bases from V and 0 bases from J, with 9 bases between. CDR3 region: CASIDSSGANVLTF. For the CDR3, the DNA is TGCGCCAGTATCGACAGCTCTGGGGCCAACGTCCTGACTTTC.

The genes are TRBV25-1 and TRBJ2-1; D perhaps matches TRBD2 (5 bases). With 2 bases removed from V and 1 base from J, the gap between germline ends came to 12 bases. Germline V lookup: CDR1 MGHDK, CDR2 SYGVNS. The CDR3 totals 16 residues. CDR3 coding DNA: TGTGCCAGCAGTGAAGCTAGCTCAGTTTCCTACAATGAGCAGTTCTTC. Translation gives CASSEASSVSYNEQFF.

This chain uses TRBV30 with TRBJ1-6; D is undetermined. Trimming pared 3 bases from V and 7 bases from J, leaving 10 bases between. Per germline, CDR1 GTSNPN and CDR2 SVGIG (reference sequence). CDR3 length: 13 residues. CDR3 coding DNA: TGTGCCTGGAGGGCAGGTGGAAATTCACCCCTCCACTTT. It codes for CAWRAGGNSPLHF.

This sequence joins TRBV6-5 and TRBJ2-7; TRBD1 might be the D (6 bases). Deletions cut 2 bases from V and 3 bases from J, with 14 bases between. This CDR3 comprises 15 residues. In germline, CDR1 is MNHEY, CDR2 SVGAGI. Here the CDR3 reads CASSYKKQGGYEQYF. CDR3 nucleotide sequence: TGTGCCAGCAGTTACAAGAAACAGGGTGGCTACGAGCAGTACTTC.

The chain is built from TRBV15 and TRBJ2-7, with D perhaps TRBD1 (5 bases). Trimming cost V 6 bases and J 1 base, with 10 bases left between them. This CDR3 comprises 13 residues. Germline-derived CDR1 and CDR2 are LNHNV and YYDKDF (reference sequence). CDR3 sequence (DNA): TGTGCCACCAGTAAACAGGAATCCTACGAGCAGTACTTC. Its translation is CATSKQESYEQYF.

This clone was detected only once. The rearrangement uses TRBV19 and TRBJ2-7, with D maybe TRBD1 (6 bases). Trimming stripped 7 bases from V and 7 bases from J, with 20 bases between. CDR3 length equals 14 residues. Germline V lookup: CDR1 LNHDA, CDR2 SQIVND (reference sequence). CDR3 loop: CASKAGTTFGEQYF. For the CDR3, the DNA is TGTGCCAGTAAAGCAGGGACAACGTTTGGGGAGCAGTACTTC.